This T cell receptor (beta chain) was profiled in a study of blood T cell repertoires in COVID-19 (dated by TCRdb to about 2020). Describing the broader study: Samples from collaborators originated in the United States, Italy and Spain and spanned both the acute and convalescent phases of COVID-19. The prospective study material was composed of cDNA or gDNA derived from T cells, B-cell-depleted T cells, or PBMCs. Deeply sampled blood TCRbeta repertoires from subjects exposed to, actively infected with, or recovered from COVID-19 were included in the dataset. The repertoires were released in a freely available public database meant as a resource for research on the immune response to SARS-CoV-2. The samples were drawn from two sources: the first 160 participants of the ongoing ImmuneRACE study, and 1,254 subjects contributed by 6 global collaborators. Nearly every sample came with metadata listing a de-identified subject ID, COVID-19 status, age in years and sex. Where available, HLA class I and class II types were taken from metadata supplied by the sample provider and were not determined by assay-based typing. The research as a whole found: The quantity of clinical and demographic metadata differed by source and by participant and was supplied without curation.

The immunoSEQ Assay, a bias-controlled multiplex PCR, was used to amplify TCRbeta CDR3 regions from genomic DNA. Regarding the original processing steps: The number of nucleated cells in each sample was estimated from the amplification of reference gene primers within the assay. To quantify the absolute abundance of each unique TCRbeta CDR3 rearrangement, sequence reads were collapsed and filtered. For each sample, productive Simpson clonality was calculated as the square root of Simpson's diversity index across productive rearrangements. The clones in this table, taken by TCRdb from immuneACCESS, are in-frame only. Not every clone is retained; where verified, under half of the shortfall comes from an unresolved V gene, and the cause of the rest is unknown. Clone size and V and J calls were adopted from that table, with D and trimming inferred from the DNA. This sample holds roughly 120,000 clones; more than 60% were observed only once. Jointly, the top ten make up about 2.3% of the sample.

Sequences SGHTA (CDR1) and FQGTGA (CDR2) are obtained from the germline V gene. V is cut by 1 base and J by 5 bases, and the space between the germline ends is 10 bases. The CDR3 holds 14 amino acids from the cysteine to the phenylalanine. The read is trimmed to its CDR3 DNA, 42 bases read in frame from base 1. This clone came up a few times. Its antigen has not been determined. There are no base qualities to consult, and no much larger clone falls within one base. Collaborating institutions collected whole blood in K2EDTA tubes following their own protocols. For TCRbeta analysis, collaborators shipped samples as frozen whole blood, isolated PBMCs, or DNA extracted from either of those sample types.

Input material: peripheral blood. The chain is encoded by TRBV7-3 joined to TRBJ2-3; TRBD1 is possibly the D segment (6 matching bases). The sequence derives from a man in his forties or fifties with acute or convalescent COVID-19. The DNA is TGTGCCAGCAGCTTAAACAGGGCTGGAGATACGCAGTATTTT. It is translated as CASSLNRAGDTQYF.